This entry features one T cell receptor (beta chain) sequence. Its antigen is unknown. The sample is drawn from a study of molecular identifiers for immune sequencing clone quantification. Preparation of naive CD8 libraries involved roughly 18,000 to 1,100,000 sorted cells and 10%, 30% or 50% RNA. CD8+CD4-CCR7+CD45RA+ cells were sorted as naive CD8 T cells. Whole-study results and caveats: Clones exceeding 20 RNA copies carried over 97% of effector molecules but under 1% of naive-cell molecules. Even with some 990,000 naive cells present, spiked Jurkat TCR RNA from one cell was reportedly detectable.

One entry per CDR3 protein, called by TCRdb with MiXCR from the PCR reads. The data hold approximately 90,000 distinct CDR3 sequences, with 21% observed a single time. The CDR3 covers 16 residues. Germline values: CDR1 KGHDR, CDR2 SFDVKD. Trimming took off 4 bases at V and 2 bases at J, with 14 bases between the two ends. The chain is built from TRBV24-1 and TRBJ2-1, with D perhaps TRBD2 (6 bases). The sample comprised naive CD8+ T cells from blood, with Jurkat cell RNA spiked in. Subset in this sample: FACS-sorted CD8+CD4-CCR7+CD45RA+ naive T cells. This receptor was taken from a human donor in good health. Some libraries in this study had Jurkat cell RNA spiked in. The DNA for the CDR3 is TGTGCCACCAGTGACCCCGGGACTCCTACCTACAATGAGCAGTTCTTC. Its protein product is CATSDPGTPTYNEQFF.